Shown below are 22 T cell receptor beta chains from a single sample sequenced in a study of shared clonotypes between healthy human individuals. Method: immunoSEQ multiplex PCR; TCRdb's copy keeps in-frame clones and lacks some. Among about 2.3 million clones, 80% to 95% were seen once, and the ten largest hold more than 0.35%. What was sequenced was naive CD4+ T cells from PBMCs. Described subset: CD45RA+ positively selected. All receptors derive from a man between 18 and 35 years old in good health. Some clones in this sample may be carry-over from other donors' samples.

This chain links TRBV27 with TRBJ2-7, with D unclear. The ends were cut back, 4 bases at V and 0 bases at J, with 10 bases in the middle. CDR1 and CDR2 from the germline V gene are MNHEY and SMNVEV (reference sequence). This CDR3 is built from 14 residues. The CDR3, as DNA: TGTGCCAGCAGTTCTTCAACGAGCTCCTACGAGCAGTACTTC. Protein product: CASSSSTSSYEQYF.

This rearrangement joins TRBV18 to TRBJ2-7; 7 bases align to TRBD1. The CDR3 consists of 15 residues. Germline V gene data show CDR1 as KGHSH and CDR2 as LQKENI. V gave up 3 bases and J gave up 1 base; unmatched junction bases: 6. CDR3 protein: CASSPGTAVSYEQYF. The CDR3 DNA follows: TGTGCCAGCTCACCGGGGACAGCTGTGTCCTACGAGCAGTACTTC.

The rearrangement uses TRBV7-2 and TRBJ2-7, with a possible D match to TRBD2 (6 bases). The CDR3 has 14 residues. Germline V gene sequence: CDR1 SGHTA, CDR2 FQGNSA. V gave up 0 bases and J gave up 5 bases, with 11 bases separating them. The chain's CDR3 is CASSLAGGVHEQYF. The CDR3 DNA follows: TGTGCCAGCAGCTTAGCCGGAGGGGTCCACGAGCAGTACTTC. Full variable domain (remainder filled in from reference TRBV7-2 and TRBJ2-7): GAGVSQSPSNKVTEKGKDVELRCDPISGHTALYWYRQSLGQGLEFLIYFQGNSAPDKSGLPSDRFSAERTGGSVSTLTIQRTQQEDSAVYLCASSLAGGVHEQYFGPGTRLTVT.

The V and J genes are TRBV11-2 and TRBJ2-6, with 8 positions matching TRBD1. The CDR3 has 18 residues. The junction had 10 bases not matched to a gene; V was cut back by 5 bases and J by 1 base. CDR1 is SGHAT and CDR2 is FQNNGV in the germline V gene. The CDR3 coding sequence is TGTGCCAGCAGCCTTACGTCACAGGGGGGATCTGGGGCCAACGTCCTGACTTTC. Protein: CASSLTSQGGSGANVLTF.

V and J are TRBV5-4 and TRBJ2-5; the match to TRBD2 covers 9 bases. Germline lookup yields CDR1 SGHNT and CDR2 YYREEE (reference sequence). Trimming removed 4 bases from V and 1 base from J; junction bases left unmatched: 5. This CDR3 region has 15 residues. CDR3 DNA sequence: TGTGCCAGCAGCCGACTAGCGGAAAGCCAAGAGACCCAGTACTTC. This codes for CASSRLAESQETQYF.

V is TRBV4-1 and J is TRBJ2-1, with D unclear. Germline V gene lookup returns CDR1 MGHRA and CDR2 YSYEKL. This CDR3 comprises 19 residues. V lost 2 bases to trimming and J lost 2 bases, with 22 bases between them. CDR3 coding DNA: TGCGCCAGCAGCCAACATCCCCTTGGTCTGGCGGATGCCTACAATGAGCAGTTCTTC. Protein sequence: CASSQHPLGLADAYNEQFF.

The chain employs TRBV6-1 and TRBJ2-3; D unclear. Trimming took 6 bases from V and 6 from J, leaving 16 bases between them. In germline, CDR1 is MNHNS, CDR2 SASEGT. The CDR3 runs to 14 residues. CDR3 region: CASSLSRDPDTQYF. CDR3 in DNA: TGTGCCAGCAGCCTCTCTAGAGATCCCGATACGCAGTATTTT.

This clone was seen only once. The chain employs TRBV6-1 and TRBJ2-1, with D hard to call. The CDR3 covers 17 residues. Germline V gene sequence: CDR1 MNHNS, CDR2 SASEGT. V lost 1 base to trimming and J lost 7 bases, with 20 bases between them. In DNA form, the CDR3 reads TGTGCCAGCAGTGAAGTCTTTATAGGGCATGGTCGGAATGAGCAGTTCTTC. This gives the protein CASSEVFIGHGRNEQFF.

The chain employs TRBV2 and TRBJ1-2; weak D call: TRBD1 (5 bases). The germline CDR1 and CDR2 sequences are SNHLY and FYNNEI. V was trimmed by 3 bases and J by 8 bases, leaving 7 bases between them. This CDR3 contains 11 residues. The CDR3 reads CASSEGRGYTF. Here the CDR3 DNA reads TGTGCCAGCAGTGAGGGGCGCGGCTACACCTTC. Full variable domain (rest looked up from reference TRBV2 and TRBJ1-2): EPEVTQTPSHQVTQMGQEVILRCVPISNHLYFYWYRQILGQKVEFLVSFYNNEISEKSEIFDDQFSVERPDGSNFTLKIRSTKLEDSAMYFCASSEGRGYTFGSGTRLTVV.

The chain uses TRBV5-1 and TRBJ2-7; D is undetermined. The V end lost 4 bases, the J end lost 0 bases, and 8 bases lay between the germline ends. CDR1 is SGHRS, CDR2 YFSETQ, per germline. There are 13 residues in the CDR3. The CDR3: CASSRASSYEQYF. The CDR3 coding sequence is TGCGCCAGCAGCCGGGCGTCCTCCTACGAGCAGTACTTC.

This clone was observed a handful of times. J is TRBJ1-1 and V is TRBV5-6, with D hard to call. V was cut by 4 bases and J by 2 bases, with 12 bases left in between. The CDR3 sequence is 14 residues long. From germline, CDR1 is SGHDT and CDR2 YYEEEE. The CDR3 region has the DNA TGTGCCAGCAGCCGAGAAGCTCAAAACACTGAAGCTTTCTTT. Translating gives CASSREAQNTEAFF.

In this sample, this clone turned up once. This chain links TRBV30 with TRBJ2-7, with D unclear. The V end was cut by 0 bases, the J end by 0 bases, with 12 bases between. Germline CDR1 is GTSNPN and CDR2 is SVGIG (reference sequence). This CDR3 is 15 amino acids long. CDR3 sequence reads: CAWSVRLLPSYEQYF. The CDR3 DNA sequence: TGTGCCTGGAGTGTACGACTGCTACCCTCCTACGAGCAGTACTTC. Full variable domain (missing parts from reference TRBV30 and TRBJ2-7): SQTIHQWPATLVQPVGSPLSLECTVEGTSNPNLYWYRQAAGRGLQLLFYSVGIGQISSEVPQNLSASRPQDRQFILSSKKLLLSDSGFYLCAWSVRLLPSYEQYFGPGTRLTVT.

This chain links TRBV6-5 with TRBJ1-1, with TRBD1 as a possible D gene (5 bases). Germline CDR1 MNHEY, CDR2 SVGAGI. The V end lost 8 bases, the J end lost 0 bases, and 10 bases lay between the germline ends. The CDR3 runs 13 residues. The DNA for the CDR3 is TGTGCCAGCTACCACAGGTTGAACACTGAAGCTTTCTTT. Protein sequence: CASYHRLNTEAFF.

The chain employs TRBV7-2 and TRBJ1-1; TRBD1 is a possible D gene (5 bases). Germline lookup yields CDR1 SGHTA and CDR2 FQGNSA. V was pared by 0 bases and J by 4 bases, with 9 bases between. The CDR3 has 14 amino acids. The CDR3 sequence: CASSLAGAGTEAFF. The CDR3 region has the DNA TGTGCCAGCAGCTTAGCTGGGGCAGGCACTGAAGCTTTCTTT. The variable domain in full, with the rest retrieved from reference TRBV7-2 and TRBJ1-1, is GAGVSQSPSNKVTEKGKDVELRCDPISGHTALYWYRQSLGQGLEFLIYFQGNSAPDKSGLPSDRFSAERTGGSVSTLTIQRTQQEDSAVYLCASSLAGAGTEAFFGQGTRLTVV.

This clone was observed a single time. The chain recombines TRBV10-3 with TRBJ2-1; 7 nucleotides match TRBD1. Losses at the gene ends were 2 bases for V and 8 bases for J; bases not matched to a gene: 6. Germline V gene lookup returns CDR1 ENHRY and CDR2 SYGVKD. This CDR3 spans 14 amino acids. CDR3 residues: CAISEEGARDEQFF. CDR3 sequence (DNA): TGTGCCATCAGTGAGGAGGGGGCGAGGGATGAGCAGTTCTTC.

The V and J genes are TRBV5-1 and TRBJ1-4; 8 bases fit TRBD1. Germline V gene data show CDR1 as SGHRS and CDR2 as YFSETQ. V lost 4 bases, J lost 6 bases, and 2 bases stayed unmatched. This CDR3 is 13 amino acids long. In DNA form, the CDR3 reads TGCGCCAGCAGCCCAGGGGGCTATGAAAAACTGTTTTTT. Protein product: CASSPGGYEKLFF. Using reference TRBV5-1 and TRBJ1-4 for the parts outside the CDR3, the full variable domain is KAGVTQTPRYLIKTRGQQVTLSCSPISGHRSVSWYQQTPGQGLQFLFEYFSETQRNKGNFPGRFSGRQFSNSRSEMNVSTLELGDSALYLCASSPGGYEKLFFGSGTQLSVL.

V gene TRBV28 combines with J gene TRBJ1-3; TRBD1 might be the D (6 bases). This CDR3 is 15 amino acids long. CDR1 is MDHEN and CDR2 is SYDVKM in the germline V gene. V dropped 4 bases and J dropped 0 bases, with 10 bases sitting between them. The CDR3: CASSSGTHSGNTIYF. The CDR3 bases are TGTGCCAGCAGTTCCGGGACACACTCTGGAAACACCATATATTTT.

The chain links TRBV19 to TRBJ2-7; unclear D gene. Germline values: CDR1 LNHDA, CDR2 SQIVND (reference sequence). The CDR3 contains 15 residues. V was pared by 3 bases and J by 3 bases, with 15 bases between. CDR3 region: CASSISGRGIYEQYF. DNA of the CDR3: TGTGCCAGTAGTATTTCCGGCCGTGGAATCTACGAGCAGTACTTC.

V gene TRBV5-1 combines with J gene TRBJ1-6, with 7 bases fitting TRBD1. The J segment lost 6 bases and the V segment lost 0 bases, leaving 3 bases of the junction unmatched. The CDR3 sequence is 15 residues long. Per the germline V gene, CDR1 is SGHRS and CDR2 is YFSETQ. For the CDR3, the DNA is TGCGCCAGCAGCTTGGAGGGGGCTGTTAATTCACCCCTCCACTTT. Amino acids: CASSLEGAVNSPLHF.

The CDR3 nucleotides read TGCAGCGCTGACAGGGGAGACACTGAAGCTTTCTTT. Encoded protein: CSADRGDTEAFF. This chain connects TRBV29-1 to TRBJ1-1; 8 bases are shared with TRBD1. V lost 7 bases, J lost 3 bases, and 4 bases stayed unmatched. The CDR3 is 12 amino acids. Germline V gives CDR1 SQVTM, CDR2 ANQGSEA.

To note about this clone: The same CDR3 also results from other DNA sequences found in this sample. The chain employs TRBV5-1 and TRBJ2-3; TRBD2 matches 7 bases. The CDR3 loop spans 14 amino acids. Germline loops: CDR1 SGHRS, CDR2 YFSETQ. V shed 0 bases and J 5 bases; nucleotides not matched to a gene: 3. Here the CDR3 DNA reads TGCGCCAGCAGCTTGGCCACGGGGGGAGATACGCAGTATTTT. Its protein product is CASSLATGGDTQYF.

V and J are TRBV30 and TRBJ2-1; TRBD2 agrees at 11 bases. This CDR3 is built from 13 residues. Germline trimming cut 5 bases from V and 6 bases from J; bases unmatched to any gene: 3. CDR1 GTSNPN and CDR2 SVGIG come from the germline V gene (reference sequence). This chain's CDR3 is CAWGGLAVNEQFF. The DNA of the CDR3 is TGTGCCTGGGGGGGACTAGCGGTCAATGAGCAGTTCTTC.